This record looks at one T cell receptor (beta chain) sequence and its context. What it recognizes is unknown. The sample is drawn from a study of shared clonotypes between healthy human individuals. The overall study: Each donor contributed plates that comprised three CD4 naive, three CD4 memory, two CD8 naive and one CD8 memory. The study, taken as a whole, reports: Larger richness was generally estimated for naive than memory subsets.

The naive CD8 subset, CD45RO-negative cells positively selected for CCR7, excluded terminally differentiated effector memory CD45RA+ cells. This CDR3 has 13 amino acids. V gave up 6 bases and J gave up 1 base, with 10 bases separating them. The germline V gene has CDR1 GTSNPN and CDR2 SVGIG (reference sequence). Produced via immunoSEQ multiplex PCR; TCRdb's table is partial and in-frame only. The top ten clones hold 0.9% to 1.4% of a sample with some 2.1 million clones, approximately 94% of them seen once. The sample taken for sequencing was naive CD8+ T cells sorted from blood. V gene TRBV30 combines with J gene TRBJ2-1; tentative D call: TRBD2 (5 bases). This receptor was taken from a man aged 18 to 29 in good health. The CDR3 DNA is TGTGCCTGTTCAGCGGCATCCTACAATGAGCAGTTCTTC. Protein: CACSAASYNEQFF. Full variable domain (rest looked up from reference TRBV30 and TRBJ2-1): SQTIHQWPATLVQPVGSPLSLECTVEGTSNPNLYWYRQAAGRGLQLLFYSVGIGQISSEVPQNLSASRPQDRQFILSSKKLLLSDSGFYLCACSAASYNEQFFGPGTRLTVL.